This note documents a single T cell receptor (beta chain) sequence. CDR3 length: 15 residues. V was clipped by 4 bases and J by 0 bases, with 9 bases between them. Per germline, CDR1 MGHRA and CDR2 YSYEKL. This sample stems from a study of blood T cell repertoires in COVID-19. Study context: The study drew acute and convalescent COVID-19 samples from the United States, Italy and Spain. PBMCs, B-cell-depleted T cells, or T cells provided the cDNA or gDNA that made up the material.

Authors' data handling: Amplification of reference gene primers provided the estimated nucleated cell counts. Assay: immunoSEQ multiplex PCR; the TCRdb copy retains only in-frame clones and omits some. V, J and clone size are those of that table, while D and trimming were read from the DNA. Among 200,000 or so clones listed, over 80% were seen once. Sequenced sample: peripheral blood. This clonotype was sampled from a woman in her 40s with acute or convalescent COVID-19. This chain joins TRBV4-1 and TRBJ2-2; the D gene is possibly TRBD2 (6 bases). CDR3 nucleotide sequence: TGCGCCAGCAGCCGTAGCGGAGCGAACACCGGGGAGCTGTTTTTT. Translation: CASSRSGANTGELFF.